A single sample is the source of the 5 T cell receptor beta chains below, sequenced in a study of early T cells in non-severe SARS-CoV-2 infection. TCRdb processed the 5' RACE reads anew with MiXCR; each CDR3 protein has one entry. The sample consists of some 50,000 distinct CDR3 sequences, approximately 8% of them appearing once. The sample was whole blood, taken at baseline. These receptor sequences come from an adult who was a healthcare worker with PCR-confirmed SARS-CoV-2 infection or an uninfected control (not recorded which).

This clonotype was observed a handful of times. In nucleotides, the CDR3 is TGTGCCAGCAGTCAATCACGAACTGGCAACAATGAGCAGTTCTTC. Amino acid sequence: CASSQSRTGNNEQFF. V is TRBV6-1 and J is TRBJ2-1; no clear D. Germline CDR1 is MNHNS and CDR2 is SASEGT. This CDR3 has 15 amino acids. Trimming cost V 5 bases and J 5 bases, with 16 bases left between them.

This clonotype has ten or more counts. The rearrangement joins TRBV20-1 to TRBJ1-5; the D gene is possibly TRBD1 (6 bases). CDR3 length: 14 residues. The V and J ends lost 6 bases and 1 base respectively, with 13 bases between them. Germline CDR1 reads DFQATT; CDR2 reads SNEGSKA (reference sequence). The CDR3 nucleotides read TGCAGTGCCAATACAGGGAACAGCAATCAGCCCCAGCATTTT. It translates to CSANTGNSNQPQHF.

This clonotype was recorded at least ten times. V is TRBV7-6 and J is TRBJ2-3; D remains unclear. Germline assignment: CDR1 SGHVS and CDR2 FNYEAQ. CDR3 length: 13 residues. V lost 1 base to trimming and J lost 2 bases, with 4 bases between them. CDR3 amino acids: CASSLEPTDTQYF. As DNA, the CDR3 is TGTGCCAGCAGCTTAGAACCCACAGATACGCAGTATTTT.

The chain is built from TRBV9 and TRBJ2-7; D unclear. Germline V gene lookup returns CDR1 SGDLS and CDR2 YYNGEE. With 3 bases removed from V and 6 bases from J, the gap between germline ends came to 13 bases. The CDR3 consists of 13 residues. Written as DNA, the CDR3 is TGTGCCAGCAGCGAAGGTCCTACTGCCGAGCAGTACTTC. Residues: CASSEGPTAEQYF.

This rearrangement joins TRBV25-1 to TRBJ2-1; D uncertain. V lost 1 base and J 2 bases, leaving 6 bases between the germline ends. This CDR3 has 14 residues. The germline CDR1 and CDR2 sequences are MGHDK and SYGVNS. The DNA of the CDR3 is TGTGCCAGCAGTGAATCAGAAGCCTACAATGAGCAGTTCTTC. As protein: CASSESEAYNEQFF.